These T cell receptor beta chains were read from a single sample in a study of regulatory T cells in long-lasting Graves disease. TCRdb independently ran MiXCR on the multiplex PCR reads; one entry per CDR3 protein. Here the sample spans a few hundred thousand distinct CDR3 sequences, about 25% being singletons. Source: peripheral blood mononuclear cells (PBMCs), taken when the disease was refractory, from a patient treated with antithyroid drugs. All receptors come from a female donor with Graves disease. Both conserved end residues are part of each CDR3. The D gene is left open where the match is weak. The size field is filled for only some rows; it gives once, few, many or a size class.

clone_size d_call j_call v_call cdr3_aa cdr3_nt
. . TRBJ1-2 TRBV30 CAWSFSRPGETGYTF TGTGCCTGGAGCTTTTCCAGGCCAGGGGAAACGGGCTACACCTTC
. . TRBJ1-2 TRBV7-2 CASSAVPGTAYGYTF TGTGCCAGCAGCGCAGTCCCGGGGACTGCCTATGGCTACACCTTC
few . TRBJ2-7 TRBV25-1 CASSDIEVGAYEQYF TGTGCCAGCAGTGATATTGAAGTAGGCGCCTACGAGCAGTACTTC
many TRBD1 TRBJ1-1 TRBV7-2 CASRPFDRDTEAFF TGTGCCAGCAGACCCTTTGACAGGGACACCGAAGCTTTCTTT
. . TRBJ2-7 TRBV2 CASNGYYEQYF TGTGCCAGCAACGGATATTACGAGCAGTACTTC
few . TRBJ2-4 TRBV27 CASSPEAVKNIQYF TGTGCCAGCAGTCCGGAGGCAGTCAAAAACATTCAGTACTTC
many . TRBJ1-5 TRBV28 CASRTVRNSNQPQHF TGTGCCAGCCGCACGGTACGGAATAGCAATCAGCCCCAGCATTTT
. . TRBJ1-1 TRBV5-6 CASSPGFYLSKNLNTEAFF TGTGCCAGCAGCCCTGGTTTCTATCTTAGTAAGAATTTGAACACTGAAGCTTTCTTT
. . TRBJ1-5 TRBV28 CASWTAALNQPQHF TGTGCCAGCTGGACAGCAGCCCTCAATCAGCCCCAGCATTTT
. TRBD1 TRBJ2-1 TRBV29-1 CSVDGQGYNEQFF TGCAGCGTTGATGGACAGGGGTACAATGAGCAGTTCTTC
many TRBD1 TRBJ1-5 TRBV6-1 CASSPTGENQPQHF TGTGCCAGCAGTCCCACAGGGGAAAATCAGCCCCAGCATTTT
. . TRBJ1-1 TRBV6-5 CASSYSGSGEAFF TGTGCCAGCAGTTACTCAGGCTCGGGGGAAGCTTTCTTT
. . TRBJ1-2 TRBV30 CAWSVLGYTYGYTF TGTGCCTGGAGTGTACTGGGGTACACCTATGGCTACACCTTC
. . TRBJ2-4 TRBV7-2 CASSLANRMAIQYF TGTGCCAGCAGCTTAGCGAACAGGATGGCCATTCAGTACTTC
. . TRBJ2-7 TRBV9 CASSVGTVTDYEQYF TGTGCCAGCAGCGTAGGGACGGTGACGGACTACGAGCAGTACTTC
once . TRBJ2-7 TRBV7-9 CASSPLPLTYEQYF TGTGCCAGCAGCCCCCTCCCACTTACCTACGAGCAGTACTTC
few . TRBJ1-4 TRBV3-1 CASSQGATGFEKLFF TGTGCCAGCAGCCAAGGAGCAACAGGGTTTGAAAAACTGTTTTTT
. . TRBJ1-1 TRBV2 CASNTGIYTEALF TGTGCCAGCAATACAGGGATTTACACTGAAGCTCTCTTT